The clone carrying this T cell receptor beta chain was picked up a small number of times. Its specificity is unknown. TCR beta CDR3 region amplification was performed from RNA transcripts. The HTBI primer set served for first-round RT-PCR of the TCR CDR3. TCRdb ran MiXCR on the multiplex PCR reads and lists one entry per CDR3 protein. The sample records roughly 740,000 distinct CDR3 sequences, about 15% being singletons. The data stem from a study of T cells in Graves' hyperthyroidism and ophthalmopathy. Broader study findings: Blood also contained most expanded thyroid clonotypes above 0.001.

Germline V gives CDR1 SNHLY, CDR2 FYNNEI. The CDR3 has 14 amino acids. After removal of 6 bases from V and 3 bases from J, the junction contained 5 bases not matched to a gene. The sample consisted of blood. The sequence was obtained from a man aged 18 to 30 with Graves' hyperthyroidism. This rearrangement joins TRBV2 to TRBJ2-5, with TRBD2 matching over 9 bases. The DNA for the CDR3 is TGTGCCAGCAGGCCGACTAGCGGTAAAGAGACCCAGTACTTC. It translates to CASRPTSGKETQYF.